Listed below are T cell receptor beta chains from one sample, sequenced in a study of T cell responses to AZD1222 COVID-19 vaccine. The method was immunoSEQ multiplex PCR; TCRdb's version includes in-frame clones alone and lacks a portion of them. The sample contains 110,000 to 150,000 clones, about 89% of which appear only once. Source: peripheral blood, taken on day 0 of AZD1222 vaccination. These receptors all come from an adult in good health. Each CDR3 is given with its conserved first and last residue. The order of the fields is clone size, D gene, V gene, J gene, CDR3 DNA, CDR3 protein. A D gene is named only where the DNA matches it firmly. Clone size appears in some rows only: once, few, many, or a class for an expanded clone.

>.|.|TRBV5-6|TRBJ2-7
TGTGCCAGCAGCTATCAGGGGTTGGTTGGCGAGCAGTACTTC
CASSYQGLVGEQYF
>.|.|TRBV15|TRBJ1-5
TGTGCCACCAGCAGAGGGAATCAGCCCCAGCATTTT
CATSRGNQPQHF
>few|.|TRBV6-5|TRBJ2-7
TGTGCCAGCAGTTACTCGAGGAACCCCTACGAGCAGTACTTC
CASSYSRNPYEQYF
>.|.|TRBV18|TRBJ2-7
TGTGCCAGCTCACCCACTAGCTACGAGCAGTACTTC
CASSPTSYEQYF
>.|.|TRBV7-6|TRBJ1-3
TGTGCCAGCAGCTTAGAGGGTCCTATCTCTGGAAACACCATATATTTT
CASSLEGPISGNTIYF
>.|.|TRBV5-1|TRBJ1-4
TGCGCCAGCAGCCCACTAACAGGAGGAGTTGCAACTAATGAAAAACTGTTTTTT
CASSPLTGGVATNEKLFF
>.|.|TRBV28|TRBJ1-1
TGTGCCAGCAGTTCGGGGGCCAAGGGTTTCTTT
CASSSGAKGFF
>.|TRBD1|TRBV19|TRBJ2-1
TGTGCCAGTTGGGACAGGGGGTACAATGAGCAGTTCTTC
CASWDRGYNEQFF
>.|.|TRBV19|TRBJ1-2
TGTGCCAGTAGTATAGGACAGACGGGCTACACCTTC
CASSIGQTGYTF
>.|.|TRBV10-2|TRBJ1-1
TGCGCCACCTTTGGCCCGCGCACTGAAGCTTTCTTT
CATFGPRTEAFF
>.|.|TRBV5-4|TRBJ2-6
TGTGCCAGCACCCCTGCAGGGCACGGGGCCAACGTCCTGACTTTC
CASTPAGHGANVLTF
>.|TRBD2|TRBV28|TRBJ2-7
TGTGCCAGCAATCCTTCGCTAGGCGGGAGCTCCTACGAGCAGTACTTC
CASNPSLGGSSYEQYF
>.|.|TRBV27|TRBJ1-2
TGTGCCAGCAGCTACGGCGGGACTAACTATGGCTACACCTTC
CASSYGGTNYGYTF
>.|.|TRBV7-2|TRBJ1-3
TGTGCCAGCAGCTCCCGCCCCGGGGGGGTCGTTGGAAACACCATATATTTT
CASSSRPGGVVGNTIYF
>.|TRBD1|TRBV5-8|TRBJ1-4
TGTGCCAGCAGCTTGGGGACAGGGGCTTTGCTGAGTGAAAAACTGTTTTTT
CASSLGTGALLSEKLFF
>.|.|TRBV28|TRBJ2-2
TGTGCCAGCAGTTCAGGGGGGACGAACACCGGGGAGCTGTTTTTT
CASSSGGTNTGELFF
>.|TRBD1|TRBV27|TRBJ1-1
TGTGCCAGCAGTCCTCCCACAGGGGGCGCCGGTGGAGCTTTCTTT
CASSPPTGGAGGAFF
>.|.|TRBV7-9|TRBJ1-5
TGTGCCAGCAGCTTAAGCAATCAGCCCCAGCATTTT
CASSLSNQPQHF
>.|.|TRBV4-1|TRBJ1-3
TGCGCCAGCAGCCCCCAGGGTACTGGAAACACCATATATTTT
CASSPQGTGNTIYF
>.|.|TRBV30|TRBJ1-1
TGTGCCTGGAGGGGGAACAATTACGGGACTGAAGCTTTCTTT
CAWRGNNYGTEAFF
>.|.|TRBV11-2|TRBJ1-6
TGTGCCAGCAGCTTCTATAATTCACCCCTCCACTTT
CASSFYNSPLHF
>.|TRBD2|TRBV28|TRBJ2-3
TGTGCCAGCAGTTTACTAGCGGGAGTTACAAATACGCAGTATTTT
CASSLLAGVTNTQYF
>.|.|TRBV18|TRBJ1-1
TGTGCCAGCTCACCACCGGACAGACTGAACACTGAAGCTTTCTTT
CASSPPDRLNTEAFF
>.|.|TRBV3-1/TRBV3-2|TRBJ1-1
TGTGCCAGCAGCCAAGTTTGGGGTCGGGGCACTGAAGCTTTCTTT
CASSQVWGRGTEAFF
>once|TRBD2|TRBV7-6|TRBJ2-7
TGTGCCAGCAGTTTTTTCCGGGGGGACGAGCAGTACTTC
CASSFFRGDEQYF
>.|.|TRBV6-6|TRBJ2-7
TGTGCCAGCAGTCCCGGTCCTAGGGTGGGGGAGAATCCCTACGAGCAGTACTTC
CASSPGPRVGENPYEQYF
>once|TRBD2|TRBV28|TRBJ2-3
TGTGCCACCACCCTGGGGACTAGCGGGACCCAGTATTTT
CATTLGTSGTQYF
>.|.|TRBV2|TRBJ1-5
TGTGCCAGCAGTGAAGCGTTGGCACCGAATCAGCCCCAGCATTTT
CASSEALAPNQPQHF
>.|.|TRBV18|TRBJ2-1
TGTGCCAGCTCACGAGGGGTGGGTGATGAGCAGTTCTTC
CASSRGVGDEQFF
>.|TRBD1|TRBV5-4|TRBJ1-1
TGTGCCAGCAGCTTACCTGACAGGGGCACTGAAGCTTTCTTT
CASSLPDRGTEAFF
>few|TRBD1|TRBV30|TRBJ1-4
TGTGCCTGGAGTGCGAAGGCCCAGGGGGCGTCTAATGAAAAACTGTTTTTT
CAWSAKAQGASNEKLFF
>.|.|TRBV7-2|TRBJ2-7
TGTGCCAGCAGCCCAAGAACGACAACCTACGAGCAGTACTTC
CASSPRTTTYEQYF
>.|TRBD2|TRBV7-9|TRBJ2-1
TGTGCCAGCAGCTTACTCGGGAGGGCTATGGATGAGCAGTTCTTC
CASSLLGRAMDEQFF
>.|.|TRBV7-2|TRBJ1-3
TGTGCCAGCAGCTTAGGTTACACCCAATACACCATATATTTT
CASSLGYTQYTIYF
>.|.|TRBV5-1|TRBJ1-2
TGCGCCAGCAGCTTAATAACAGGGAACTATGGCTACACCTTC
CASSLITGNYGYTF
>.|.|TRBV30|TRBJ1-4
TGTGCCTGCCCCATTGTGGGGGCTGCAAAACTGTTTTTT
CACPIVGAAKLFF
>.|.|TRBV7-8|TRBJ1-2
TGTGCCAGCAGCTTGTCCCACTCGGGGGGTGAGGTCCACTATGGCTACACCTTC
CASSLSHSGGEVHYGYTF
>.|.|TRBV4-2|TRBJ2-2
TGTGCCAGCAGCCAAGATCGCGGGACCACGAACACCGGGGAGCTGTTTTTT
CASSQDRGTTNTGELFF
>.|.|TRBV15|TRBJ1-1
TGTGCCACCAGCAGAGGGAGGACCTCGAACACTGAAGCTTTCTTT
CATSRGRTSNTEAFF
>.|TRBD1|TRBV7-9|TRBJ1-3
TGTGCCAGCAGCTTAGGACAGGGGTACGGAAACACCATATATTTT
CASSLGQGYGNTIYF
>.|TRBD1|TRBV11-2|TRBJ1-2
TGTGCCAGCAGCTCGCCCGGGACAGTCTATGGCTACACCTTC
CASSSPGTVYGYTF
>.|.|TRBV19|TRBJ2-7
TGTGCCAGTAGTGTAGATCGACAGGGCGGGGGCGAGCAGTACTTC
CASSVDRQGGGEQYF
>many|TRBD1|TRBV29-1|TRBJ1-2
TGCAGCGTGACAGGGTCGGGCTATGGCTACACCTTC
CSVTGSGYGYTF
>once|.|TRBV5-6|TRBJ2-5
TGTGCCAGCAGCTTGGGGGCCCTAGTGCGTGAGACCCAGTACTTC
CASSLGALVRETQYF
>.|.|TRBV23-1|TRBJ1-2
TGCGCCAGCAGTCAACATTATCAGGGAGGCATGAACTATGGCTACACCTTC
CASSQHYQGGMNYGYTF
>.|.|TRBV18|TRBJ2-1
TGTGCCAGCTCCCGTCAGTCGACCTTCAATGAGCAGTTCTTC
CASSRQSTFNEQFF
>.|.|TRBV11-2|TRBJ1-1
TGTGCCAGCAGCCGACGCAGCACTGAAGCTTTCTTT
CASSRRSTEAFF
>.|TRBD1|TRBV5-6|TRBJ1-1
TGTGCCAGCAGCTTCGAGGCAGGGGGCACTGAAGCTTTCTTT
CASSFEAGGTEAFF
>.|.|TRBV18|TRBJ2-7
TGTGCCAGCTCACCAAGCGCCTACGAGCAGTACTTC
CASSPSAYEQYF
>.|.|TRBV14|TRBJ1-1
TGTGCCAGCAGCCAAGAACTACGGGGGTTCGGACTACACACTGAAGCTTTCTTT
CASSQELRGFGLHTEAFF
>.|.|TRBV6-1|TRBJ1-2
TGTGCCAGCAGTGAAGTCGAACCCTATGGCTACACCTTC
CASSEVEPYGYTF
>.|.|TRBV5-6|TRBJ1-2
TGTGCCAGCAGCGCCTCGCCCGGACGGAACTATGGCTACACCTTC
CASSASPGRNYGYTF
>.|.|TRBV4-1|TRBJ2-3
TGCGCCAGCAGAGTTTGGGGAAGCACAGATACGCAGTATTTT
CASRVWGSTDTQYF
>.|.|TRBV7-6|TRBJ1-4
TGTGCCAGCAGCTTAACTCTAAGCCTAAATGAAAAACTGTTTTTT
CASSLTLSLNEKLFF